The next 25 T cell receptor beta chains were all read from a single sample in a study of identical twins. Each CDR3 protein is one row after TCRdb ran MiXCR on the 5' RACE reads. The sample lists 350,000 to 400,000 distinct CDR3 sequences, approximately 10% occurring once. The specimen was naive T cells sorted from blood. Source of these receptors: a woman between 50 and 59 years old in good health.

The chain uses TRBV9 and TRBJ2-1; 9 bases line up with TRBD2. CDR3 length: 17 amino acids. Losses at the gene ends were 4 bases for V and 4 bases for J; bases not matched to a gene: 12. Germline CDR1 reads SGDLS; CDR2 reads YYNGEE. Written as DNA, the CDR3 is TGTGCCAGCAGCCCCTCAGCGACTAGCGGAGCTTACAATGAGCAGTTCTTC. Translation gives CASSPSATSGAYNEQFF.

This clonotype has a handful of counts. The V gene is TRBV10-2, the J gene TRBJ1-4; weak D call: TRBD1 (6 bases). Trimming removed 7 bases from V and 7 bases from J, with 13 bases in between. The CDR3 sequence is 13 residues long. Germline V gives CDR1 WSHSY, CDR2 SAAADI. CDR3 loop: CASTSFRGEKLFF. CDR3 nucleotides: TGCGCCAGCACCAGTTTCAGGGGTGAAAAACTGTTTTTT.

This clonotype was counted many times. V is TRBV10-2 and J is TRBJ2-3; perhaps D is TRBD1 or TRBD2 (5 bases each). Germline CDR1 reads WSHSY; CDR2 reads SAAADI. The CDR3 is 11 amino acids. The germline V and J ends were trimmed by 4 bases and 14 bases, with 13 bases remaining between them. CDR3 coding DNA: TGCGCCAGCAGTGTCGGGACGGCGGGGTATTTT. Encoded protein: CASSVGTAGYF.

This clonotype was counted many times. This chain links TRBV29-1 with TRBJ1-3; unclear D gene. In germline, CDR1 is SQVTM, CDR2 ANQGSEA. CDR3 length: 13 residues. Trimming removed 7 bases at V and 0 bases at J, with 10 bases between. The CDR3 protein is CSASIRSGNTIYF. For the CDR3, the DNA is TGCAGCGCCTCGATCCGCTCTGGAAACACCATATATTTT.

J is TRBJ1-2 and V is TRBV14, with D unclear. The CDR3 loop spans 13 amino acids. Germline-derived CDR1 and CDR2 are SGHDN and FVKESK. V was shortened by 0 bases and J by 5 bases, with 7 bases between the two germline ends. Written as DNA, the CDR3 is TGTGCCAGCAGCCAAGATATCGGGTATGGCTACACCTTC. Its protein product is CASSQDIGYGYTF.

This clonotype showed up many times. The rearrangement uses TRBV24-1 and TRBJ2-2; D gene ambiguous. Germline V lookup: CDR1 KGHDR, CDR2 SFDVKD. The CDR3 consists of 14 residues. V was clipped by 6 bases and J by 3 bases, with 10 bases between them. CDR3 in amino acids: CATSLAIHTGELFF. CDR3 coding DNA: TGTGCCACCAGTCTCGCGATTCACACCGGGGAGCTGTTTTTT.

This clonotype was counted only a few times. The rearrangement links TRBV5-1 to TRBJ2-2; TRBD2 matches 10 bases. Looked up from germline, CDR1 is SGHRS and CDR2 is YFSETQ. The CDR3 spans 17 residues. V was clipped by 0 bases and J by 6 bases; unmatched bases: 8. CDR3 DNA sequence: TGCGCCAGCAGCTTGGTACCAGCGGGAGGGCCAGCCGGGGAGCTGTTTTTT. It is translated as CASSLVPAGGPAGELFF.

The sample holds many counts of this clonotype. The chain is built from TRBV12-3 or TRBV12-4 and TRBJ2-2, with 10 nucleotides matching TRBD2. The V gene end was trimmed by 6 bases and the J gene end by 0 bases; junction bases not matched to a gene: 7. There are 17 residues in the CDR3. CDR3: CASSRTSGHANTGELFF. CDR3 sequence (DNA): TGTGCCAGCAGCAGGACTAGCGGACATGCGAACACCGGGGAGCTGTTTTTT.

This clonotype was detected only a few times. This sequence joins TRBV5-6 and TRBJ2-7; 11 positions agree with TRBD2. In germline, CDR1 is SGHDT, CDR2 YYEEEE. CDR3 length: 15 amino acids. Trimming removed 0 bases from V and 7 bases from J; junction bases left unmatched: 6. CDR3 sequence (DNA): TGTGCCAGCAGCTTGGGGGCTAGCGGGAGGCAAGAGCAGTACTTC. Translated, it gives CASSLGASGRQEQYF.

The rearrangement joins TRBV24-1 to TRBJ2-4, with D perhaps matching TRBD1 (6 bases). The CDR3 is 14 residues long. Looked up from germline, CDR1 is KGHDR and CDR2 is SFDVKD. Trimming took 1 base from V and 14 from J, leaving 17 bases between them. The CDR3 bases are TGTGCCACCAGTGATTTTACGAGCGACGAGGGGGAGTACTTC. This translates into CATSDFTSDEGEYF.

The chain links TRBV3-1 to TRBJ2-5, with D tentatively TRBD2 (6 bases). V dropped 0 bases and J dropped 3 bases, with 11 bases sitting between them. Germline V gives CDR1 LGHDT, CDR2 YNNKEL (reference sequence). The CDR3 extends over 15 amino acids. This chain's CDR3 is CASSQDWQREETQYF. In DNA, the CDR3 is TGTGCCAGCAGCCAAGATTGGCAGCGGGAAGAGACCCAGTACTTC.

This clonotype was picked up many times. This chain uses TRBV27 with TRBJ1-4, with D possibly TRBD1 on 5 matching bases. There are 14 residues in the CDR3. Germline V gene sequence: CDR1 MNHEY, CDR2 SMNVEV (reference sequence). Trimming took off 2 bases at V and 5 bases at J, with 9 bases between the two ends. CDR3 sequence reads: CASSLRDGNEKLFF. CDR3 in DNA: TGTGCCAGCAGTTTAAGGGACGGGAATGAAAAACTGTTTTTT.

V is TRBV27 and J is TRBJ2-7; 8 bases are shared with TRBD1. The length of the CDR3 is 13 residues. Germline V CDR1 and CDR2: MNHEY, SMNVEV (reference sequence). Trimming at V came to 4 bases and at J to 3 bases, leaving 2 bases not matched to a gene. The CDR3 DNA sequence: TGTGCCAGCAGTTGGGACAGGTTCTACGAGCAGTACTTC. Protein: CASSWDRFYEQYF.

V and J are TRBV5-1 and TRBJ1-1, with D tentatively TRBD1 (6 bases). Germline assignment: CDR1 SGHRS and CDR2 YFSETQ. Deletions cut 1 base from V and 0 bases from J, with 13 bases between. This CDR3 region has 16 residues. The CDR3 spells CASSLSGALVNTEAFF. The DNA for the CDR3 is TGCGCCAGCAGCTTGTCGGGGGCCTTGGTGAACACTGAAGCTTTCTTT.

This clonotype showed up many times. V and J are TRBV20-1 and TRBJ2-1, with 12 bases matching TRBD2. The junction had 7 bases not matched to a gene; V was cut back by 5 bases and J by 2 bases. The CDR3 totals 16 residues. Germline CDR1 and CDR2: DFQATT and SNEGSKA (reference sequence). CDR3 amino acids: CSAASSGRATYNEQFF. CDR3 nucleotides: TGCAGTGCTGCCTCTAGCGGGAGGGCGACCTACAATGAGCAGTTCTTC.

In its sample, this clonotype was seen many times. The V call is TRBV12-3 or TRBV12-4, the J call TRBJ2-1; D is unclear. V was cut by 6 bases and J by 5 bases, with 17 bases left in between. CDR3 length equals 15 residues. Here the CDR3 reads CASSAQRLSDNEQFF. In DNA form, the CDR3 reads TGTGCCAGCAGCGCCCAACGGTTGTCGGACAATGAGCAGTTCTTC.

This clonotype was observed a few times. J is TRBJ1-3 and V is TRBV13; D gene uncertain. V shed 0 bases and J shed 0 bases, with 6 bases lying between them. Germline CDR1 is PRHDT and CDR2 is FYEKMQ (reference sequence). This CDR3 has 15 amino acids. In DNA, the CDR3 is TGTGCCAGCAGCTTAGGTGGCGACTCTGGAAACACCATATATTTT. This gives the protein CASSLGGDSGNTIYF. The full variable domain, its missing parts supplied by reference TRBV13 and TRBJ1-3, is AAGVIQSPRHLIKEKRETATLKCYPIPRHDTVYWYQQGPGQDPQFLISFYEKMQSDKGSIPDRFSAQQFSDYHSELNMSSLELGDSALYFCASSLGGDSGNTIYFGEGSWLTVV.

V usage is TRBV20-1 and J usage is TRBJ1-2, with D possibly being TRBD1 (6 bases). Trimming took off 2 bases at V and 5 bases at J, with 15 bases between the two ends. This CDR3 contains 14 residues. The germline V gene encodes CDR1 DFQATT and CDR2 SNEGSKA (reference sequence). The CDR3 loop is CSARSGAQPYGYTF. CDR3 sequence (DNA): TGCAGTGCTAGATCGGGGGCCCAACCTTATGGCTACACCTTC.

This clonotype came up many times. The rearrangement links TRBV3-1 to TRBJ2-7; no clear D. The CDR3 is 11 amino acids. V lost 4 bases, J lost 6 bases, and 7 bases lay in between. Germline CDR1 and CDR2: LGHDT and YNNKEL (reference sequence). This CDR3 reads CASSLSGEQYF. The CDR3 DNA reads TGTGCCAGCAGCCTTTCGGGCGAGCAGTACTTC.

CDR3 nucleotides: TGTGCCAGCACCTTCCCGGGACTAGCGGGAGGGCCGAGATTCGGGGAGCTGTTTTTT. Amino acids: CASTFPGLAGGPRFGELFF. The V and J genes are TRBV12-3 or TRBV12-4 and TRBJ2-2; TRBD2 matches at 16 bases. The CDR3 consists of 19 residues. The junction had 15 bases not matched to a gene; V was cut back by 7 bases and J by 7 bases.

This clonotype was seen a handful of times. J is TRBJ1-3 and V is TRBV9; 7 bases map to TRBD1. J was trimmed by 4 bases and V by 4 bases; bases with no gene match: 11. The CDR3 loop spans 16 amino acids. Germline values: CDR1 SGDLS, CDR2 YYNGEE. This CDR3 is CASSPVAGTEGNTIYF. CDR3 nucleotide sequence: TGTGCCAGCAGCCCCGTAGCGGGGACAGAAGGAAACACCATATATTTT.

The table lists this clonotype with many counts. This chain uses TRBV12-3 or TRBV12-4 with TRBJ2-3; D may be TRBD2 (6 bases). V was pared by 4 bases and J by 1 base, with 15 bases between. CDR3 length: 16 amino acids. The CDR3 loop reads CASSSRLEGGTDTQYF. CDR3 nucleotide sequence: TGTGCCAGCAGTTCCCGACTAGAGGGAGGCACAGATACGCAGTATTTT.

The chain employs TRBV29-1 and TRBJ2-7; D gene ambiguous. CDR1 is SQVTM, CDR2 ANQGSEA, per germline. V shed 3 bases and J shed 1 base, with 10 bases lying between them. The CDR3 length is 13 residues. CDR3: CSVDPVGSYEQYF. For the CDR3, the DNA is TGCAGCGTTGATCCAGTCGGATCCTACGAGCAGTACTTC.

This clonotype was picked up a small number of times. This chain joins TRBV25-1 and TRBJ2-5, with TRBD1 matching over 7 bases. J was trimmed by 5 bases and V by 4 bases; bases with no gene match: 16. The CDR3 contains 17 residues. CDR1 MGHDK and CDR2 SYGVNS come from the germline V gene. In DNA form, the CDR3 reads TGTGCCAGCAGTGCTAGTTTAGGGGGCCGAACGGGGGAGACCCAGTACTTC. Its translation is CASSASLGGRTGETQYF.

The rearrangement links TRBV5-1 to TRBJ2-7; D gene unclear. This CDR3 is 13 amino acids long. The V gene's germline CDR1 is SGHRS and CDR2 YFSETQ. V gave up 0 bases and J gave up 5 bases, with 9 bases separating them. The CDR3 nucleotides are TGCGCCAGCAGCTTGGAAGTTTCCCACGAGCAGTACTTC. Amino acid sequence: CASSLEVSHEQYF. The whole variable domain, remainder taken from reference TRBV5-1 and TRBJ2-7, is KAGVTQTPRYLIKTRGQQVTLSCSPISGHRSVSWYQQTPGQGLQFLFEYFSETQRNKGNFPGRFSGRQFSNSRSEMNVSTLELGDSALYLCASSLEVSHEQYFGPGTRLTVT.